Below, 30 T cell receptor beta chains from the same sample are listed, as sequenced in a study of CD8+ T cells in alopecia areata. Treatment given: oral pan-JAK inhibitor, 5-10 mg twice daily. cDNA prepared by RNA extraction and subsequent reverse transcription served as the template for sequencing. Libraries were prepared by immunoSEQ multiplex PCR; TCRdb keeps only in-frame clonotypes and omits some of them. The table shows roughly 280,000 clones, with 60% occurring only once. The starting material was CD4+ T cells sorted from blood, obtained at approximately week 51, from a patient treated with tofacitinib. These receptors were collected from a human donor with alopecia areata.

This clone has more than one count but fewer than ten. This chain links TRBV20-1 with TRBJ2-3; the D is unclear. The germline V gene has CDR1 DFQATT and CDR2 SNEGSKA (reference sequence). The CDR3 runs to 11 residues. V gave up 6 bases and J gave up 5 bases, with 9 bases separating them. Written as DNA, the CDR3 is TGCAGTGCCAGATCTCTAGATACGCAGTATTTT. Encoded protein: CSARSLDTQYF.

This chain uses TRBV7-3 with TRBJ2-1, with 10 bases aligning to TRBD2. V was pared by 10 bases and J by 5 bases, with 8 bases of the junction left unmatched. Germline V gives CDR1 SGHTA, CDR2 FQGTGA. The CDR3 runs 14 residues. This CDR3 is CATSIAGGDNEQFF. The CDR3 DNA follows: TGTGCCACCTCAATAGCGGGGGGCGACAATGAGCAGTTCTTC.

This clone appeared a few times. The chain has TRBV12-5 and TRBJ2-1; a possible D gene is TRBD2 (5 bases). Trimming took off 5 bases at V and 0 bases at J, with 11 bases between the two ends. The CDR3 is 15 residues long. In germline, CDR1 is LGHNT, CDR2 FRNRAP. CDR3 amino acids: CASGLGLGSYNEQFF. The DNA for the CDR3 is TGTGCTAGTGGTCTAGGACTCGGCTCCTACAATGAGCAGTTCTTC.

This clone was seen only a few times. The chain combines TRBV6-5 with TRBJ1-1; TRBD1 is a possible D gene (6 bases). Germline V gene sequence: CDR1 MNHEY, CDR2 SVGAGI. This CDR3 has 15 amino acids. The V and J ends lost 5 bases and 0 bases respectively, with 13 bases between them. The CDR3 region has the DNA TGTGCCAGCAGTAGGGGGTCCACTATGAACACTGAAGCTTTCTTT. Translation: CASSRGSTMNTEAFF.

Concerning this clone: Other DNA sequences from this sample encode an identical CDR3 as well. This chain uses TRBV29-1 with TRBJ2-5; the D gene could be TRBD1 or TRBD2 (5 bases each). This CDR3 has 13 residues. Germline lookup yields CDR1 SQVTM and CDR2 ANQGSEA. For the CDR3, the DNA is TGCAGTGGTGGGGGTGGGGATCAAGAGACCCAGTACTTC. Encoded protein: CSGGGGDQETQYF.

The CDR3 spells CASSSQGSSYTF. DNA of the CDR3: TGTGCCAGCAGTTCACAGGGAAGCAGCTACACCTTC. The V and J genes are TRBV6-5 and TRBJ1-2, with D possibly being TRBD1 (6 bases). V lost 4 bases to trimming and J lost 9 bases, with 12 bases between them. This CDR3 has 12 amino acids. Germline V gene lookup returns CDR1 MNHEY and CDR2 SVGAGI.

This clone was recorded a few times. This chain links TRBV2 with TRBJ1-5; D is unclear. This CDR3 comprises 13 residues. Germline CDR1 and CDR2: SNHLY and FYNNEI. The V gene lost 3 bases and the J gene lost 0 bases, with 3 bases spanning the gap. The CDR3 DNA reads TGTGCCAGCAGTGAGGGTAGCAATCAGCCCCAGCATTTT. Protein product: CASSEGSNQPQHF.

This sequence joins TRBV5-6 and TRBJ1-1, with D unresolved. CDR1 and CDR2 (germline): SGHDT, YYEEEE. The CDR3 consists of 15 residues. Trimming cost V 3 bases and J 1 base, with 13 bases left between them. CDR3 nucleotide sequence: TGTGCCAGCAGCTCCCTGACGCCCCCGAACACTGAAGCTTTCTTT. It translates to CASSSLTPPNTEAFF.

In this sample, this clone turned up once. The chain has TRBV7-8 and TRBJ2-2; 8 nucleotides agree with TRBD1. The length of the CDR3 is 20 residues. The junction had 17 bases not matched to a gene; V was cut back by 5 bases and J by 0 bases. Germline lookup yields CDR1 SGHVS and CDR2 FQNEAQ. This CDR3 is CASSPRGYGTGGSNTGELFF. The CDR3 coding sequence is TGTGCCAGCAGCCCCCGTGGATACGGGACAGGAGGATCGAACACCGGGGAGCTGTTTTTT.

CDR3 DNA: TGTGCCTGGAGTCCGCCGGGACTAGCGAATGAGCAGTTCTTC. Translating it yields CAWSPPGLANEQFF. The V gene is TRBV30, the J gene TRBJ2-1, with TRBD2 matching 10 bases. The germline V gene has CDR1 GTSNPN and CDR2 SVGIG (reference sequence). This CDR3 contains 14 residues. The J segment lost 7 bases and the V segment lost 2 bases, leaving 5 bases of the junction unmatched.

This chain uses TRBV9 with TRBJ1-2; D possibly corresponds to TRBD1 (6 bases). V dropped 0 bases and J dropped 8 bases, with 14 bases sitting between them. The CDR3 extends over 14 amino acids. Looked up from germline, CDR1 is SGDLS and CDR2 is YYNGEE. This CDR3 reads CASSVGTEGPGYTF. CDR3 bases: TGTGCCAGCAGCGTAGGGACAGAGGGTCCGGGCTACACCTTC.

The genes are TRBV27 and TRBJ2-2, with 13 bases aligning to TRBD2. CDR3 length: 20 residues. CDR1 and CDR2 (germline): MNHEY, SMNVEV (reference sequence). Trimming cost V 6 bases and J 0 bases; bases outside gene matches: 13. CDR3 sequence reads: CASSPLAGGPGFSNTGELFF. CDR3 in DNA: TGTGCCAGCAGCCCACTAGCGGGGGGGCCGGGTTTTTCGAACACCGGGGAGCTGTTTTTT.

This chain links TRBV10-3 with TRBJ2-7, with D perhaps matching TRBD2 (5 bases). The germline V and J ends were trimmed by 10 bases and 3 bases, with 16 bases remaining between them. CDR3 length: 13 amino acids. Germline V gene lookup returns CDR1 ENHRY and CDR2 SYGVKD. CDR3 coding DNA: TGTGCCACCGCGGACTCCAGACTCTACGAGCAGTACTTC. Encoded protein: CATADSRLYEQYF.

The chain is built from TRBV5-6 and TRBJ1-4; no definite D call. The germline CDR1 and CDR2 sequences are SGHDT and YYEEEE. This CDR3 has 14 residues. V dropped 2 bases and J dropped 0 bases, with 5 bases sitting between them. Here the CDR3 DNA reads TGTGCCAGCAGCTTCAAAGCAACTAATGAAAAACTGTTTTTT. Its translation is CASSFKATNEKLFF. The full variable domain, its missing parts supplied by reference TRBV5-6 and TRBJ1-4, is DAGVTQSPTHLIKTRGQQVTLRCSPKSGHDTVSWYQQALGQGPQFIFQYYEEEERQRGNFPDRFSGHQFPNYSSELNVNALLLGDSALYLCASSFKATNEKLFFGSGTQLSVL.

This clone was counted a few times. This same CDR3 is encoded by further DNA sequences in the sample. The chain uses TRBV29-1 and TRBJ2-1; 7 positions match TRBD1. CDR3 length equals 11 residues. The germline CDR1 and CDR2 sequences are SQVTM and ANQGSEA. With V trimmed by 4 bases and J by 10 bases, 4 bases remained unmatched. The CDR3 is CSVATGDEQFF. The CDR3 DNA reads TGCAGCGTTGCAACAGGGGACGAGCAGTTCTTC.

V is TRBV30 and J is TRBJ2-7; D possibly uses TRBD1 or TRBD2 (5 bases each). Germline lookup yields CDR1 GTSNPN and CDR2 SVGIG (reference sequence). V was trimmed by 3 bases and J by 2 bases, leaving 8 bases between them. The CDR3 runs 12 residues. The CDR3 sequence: CAWSGTTYEQYF. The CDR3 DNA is TGTGCCTGGAGCGGGACCACCTACGAGCAGTACTTC.

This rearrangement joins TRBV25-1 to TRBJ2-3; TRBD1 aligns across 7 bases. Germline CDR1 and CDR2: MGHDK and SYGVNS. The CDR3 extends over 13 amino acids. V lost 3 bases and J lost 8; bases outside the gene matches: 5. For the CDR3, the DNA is TGTGCCAGCAGTGAGACAGGGTGGAGTACGCAGTATTTT. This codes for CASSETGWSTQYF. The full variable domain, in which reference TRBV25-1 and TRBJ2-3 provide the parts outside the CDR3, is EADIYQTPRYLVIGTGKKITLECSQTMGHDKMYWYQQDPGMELHLIHYSYGVNSTEKGDLSSESTVSRIRTEHFPLTLESARPSHTSQYLCASSETGWSTQYFGPGTRLTVL.

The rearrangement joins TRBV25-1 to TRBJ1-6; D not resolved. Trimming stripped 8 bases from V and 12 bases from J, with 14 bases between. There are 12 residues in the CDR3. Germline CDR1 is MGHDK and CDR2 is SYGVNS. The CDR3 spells CASQLGEGPLHF. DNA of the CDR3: TGTGCCAGCCAACTAGGAGAGGGACCCCTCCACTTT.

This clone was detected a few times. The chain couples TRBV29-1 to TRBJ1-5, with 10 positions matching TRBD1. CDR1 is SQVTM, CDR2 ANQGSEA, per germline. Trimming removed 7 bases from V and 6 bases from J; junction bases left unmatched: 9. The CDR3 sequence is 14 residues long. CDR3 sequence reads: CSARDRGMGQPQHF. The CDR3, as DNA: TGCAGCGCCCGGGACAGGGGAATGGGTCAGCCCCAGCATTTT. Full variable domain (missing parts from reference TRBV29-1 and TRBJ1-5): SAVISQKPSRDICQRGTSLTIQCQVDSQVTMMFWYRQQPGQSLTLIATANQGSEATYESGFVIDKFPISRPNLTFSTLTVSNMSPEDSSIYLCSARDRGMGQPQHFGDGTRLSIL.

CDR3 nucleotides: TGCAGCGTTCACAGGCTGAACACTGAAGCTTTCTTT. This sequence encodes CSVHRLNTEAFF. The chain uses TRBV29-1 and TRBJ1-1, with D perhaps TRBD1 (5 bases). V shed 5 bases and J shed 0 bases, with 7 bases lying between them. Looked up from germline, CDR1 is SQVTM and CDR2 is ANQGSEA. The CDR3 has 12 amino acids. Combining the CDR3 with reference TRBV29-1 and TRBJ1-1 gives the whole variable domain SAVISQKPSRDICQRGTSLTIQCQVDSQVTMMFWYRQQPGQSLTLIATANQGSEATYESGFVIDKFPISRPNLTFSTLTVSNMSPEDSSIYLCSVHRLNTEAFFGQGTRLTVV.

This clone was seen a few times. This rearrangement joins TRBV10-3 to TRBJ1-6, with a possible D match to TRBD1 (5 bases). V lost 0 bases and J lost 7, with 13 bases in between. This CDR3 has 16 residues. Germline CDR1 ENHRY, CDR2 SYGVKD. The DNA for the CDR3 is TGTGCCATCAGTGAGTCACTATTGGGGGAAAATTCACCCCTCCACTTT. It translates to CAISESLLGENSPLHF.

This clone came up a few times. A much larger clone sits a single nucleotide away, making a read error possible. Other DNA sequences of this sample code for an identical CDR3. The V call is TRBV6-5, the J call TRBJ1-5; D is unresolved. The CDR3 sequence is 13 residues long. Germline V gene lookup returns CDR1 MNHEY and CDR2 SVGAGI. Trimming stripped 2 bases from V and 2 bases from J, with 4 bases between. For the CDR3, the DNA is TGTGCCAGCAGTTACAGGGGCAATCAGCCCCAGCATTTT. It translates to CASSYRGNQPQHF.

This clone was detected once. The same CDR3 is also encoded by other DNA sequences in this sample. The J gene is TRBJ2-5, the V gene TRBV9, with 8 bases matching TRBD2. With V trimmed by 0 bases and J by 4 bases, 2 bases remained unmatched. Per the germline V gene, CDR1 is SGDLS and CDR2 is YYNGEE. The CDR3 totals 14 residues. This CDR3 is CASSVGLAGETQYF. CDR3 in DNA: TGTGCCAGCAGCGTAGGGCTAGCGGGAGAGACCCAGTACTTC.

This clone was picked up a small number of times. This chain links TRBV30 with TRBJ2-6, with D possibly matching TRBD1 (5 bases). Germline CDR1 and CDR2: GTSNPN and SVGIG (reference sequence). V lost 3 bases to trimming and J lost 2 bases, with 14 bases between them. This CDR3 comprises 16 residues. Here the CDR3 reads CAWRSPGRAGANVLTF. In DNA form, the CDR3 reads TGTGCCTGGAGAAGTCCGGGCAGGGCTGGGGCCAACGTCCTGACTTTC.

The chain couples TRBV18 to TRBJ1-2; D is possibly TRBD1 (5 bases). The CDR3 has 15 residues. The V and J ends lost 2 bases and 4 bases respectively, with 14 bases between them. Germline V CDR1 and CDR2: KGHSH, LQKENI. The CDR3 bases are TGTGCCAGCTCACCAGTCAGGGATCCTTCCTATGGCTACACCTTC. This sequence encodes CASSPVRDPSYGYTF. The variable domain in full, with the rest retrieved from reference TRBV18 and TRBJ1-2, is NAGVMQNPRHLVRRRGQEARLRCSPMKGHSHVYWYRQLPEEGLKFMVYLQKENIIDESGMPKERFSAEFPKEGPSILRIQQVVRGDSAAYFCASSPVRDPSYGYTFGSGTRLTVV.

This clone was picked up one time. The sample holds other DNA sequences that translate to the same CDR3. CDR3 coding DNA: TGTGCCAGCAGCGTAGTCGGAGATACGCAGTATTTT. Amino acids: CASSVVGDTQYF. The rearrangement uses TRBV9 and TRBJ2-3; D ambiguous. Germline V lookup: CDR1 SGDLS, CDR2 YYNGEE. V was clipped by 0 bases and J by 5 bases, with 4 bases between them. CDR3 length: 12 amino acids. The full variable domain, rest sourced from reference TRBV9 and TRBJ2-3, is DSGVTQTPKHLITATGQRVTLRCSPRSGDLSVYWYQQSLDQGLQFLIQYYNGEERAKGNILERFSAQQFPDLHSELNLSSLELGDSALYFCASSVVGDTQYFGPGTRLTVL.

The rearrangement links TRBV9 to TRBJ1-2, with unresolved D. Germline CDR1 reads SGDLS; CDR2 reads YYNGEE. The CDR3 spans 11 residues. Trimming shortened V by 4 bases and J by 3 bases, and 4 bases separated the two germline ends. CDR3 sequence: CASSLHYGYTF. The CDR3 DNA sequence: TGTGCCAGCAGCCTTCACTATGGCTACACCTTC.

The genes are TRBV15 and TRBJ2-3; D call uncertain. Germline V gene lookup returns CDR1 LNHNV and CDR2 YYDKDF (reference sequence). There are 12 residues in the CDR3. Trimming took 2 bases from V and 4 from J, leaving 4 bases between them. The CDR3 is CATSRQADTQYF. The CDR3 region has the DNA TGTGCCACCAGCAGACAAGCAGATACGCAGTATTTT.

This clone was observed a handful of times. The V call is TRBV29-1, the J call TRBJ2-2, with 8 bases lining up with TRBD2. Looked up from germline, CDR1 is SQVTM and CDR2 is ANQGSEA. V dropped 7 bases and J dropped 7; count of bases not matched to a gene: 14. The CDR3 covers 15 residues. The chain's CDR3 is CSAGGLGADSGELFF. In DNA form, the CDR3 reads TGCAGCGCCGGGGGACTAGGGGCCGACAGCGGGGAGCTGTTTTTT.

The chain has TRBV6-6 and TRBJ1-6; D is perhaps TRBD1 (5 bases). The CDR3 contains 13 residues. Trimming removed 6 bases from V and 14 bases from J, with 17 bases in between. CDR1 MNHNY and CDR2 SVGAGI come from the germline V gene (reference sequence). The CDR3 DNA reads TGTGCCAGCAGAAGCTGGGACGGAGAGGCCCTCCACTTT. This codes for CASRSWDGEALHF.